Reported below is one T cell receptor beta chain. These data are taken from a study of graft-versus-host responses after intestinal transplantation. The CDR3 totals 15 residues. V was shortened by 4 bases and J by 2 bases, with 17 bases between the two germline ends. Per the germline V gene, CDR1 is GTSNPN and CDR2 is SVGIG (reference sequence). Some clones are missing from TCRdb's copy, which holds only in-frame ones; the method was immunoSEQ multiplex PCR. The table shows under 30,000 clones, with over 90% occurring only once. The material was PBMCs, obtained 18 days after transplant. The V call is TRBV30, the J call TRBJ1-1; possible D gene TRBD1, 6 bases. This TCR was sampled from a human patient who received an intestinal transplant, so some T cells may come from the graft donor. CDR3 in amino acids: CAWTKKTGPNTEAFF. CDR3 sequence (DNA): TGTGCCTGGACTAAAAAAACAGGGCCCAACACTGAAGCTTTCTTT.